This T cell receptor beta chain was found in a study of human T cells and chemical hapten exposure. The time point was: patch test 1, 2 weeks after DPC sensitization. The treatment: therapeutic diphenylcyclopropenone sensitization with weekly scalp DPC. Total RNA was extracted from unfractionated whole blood. The V and J ends lost 1 base and 2 bases respectively, with 15 bases between them. The CDR3 is 16 amino acids. The germline V gene has CDR1 SEHNR and CDR2 FQNEAQ (reference sequence). The library attached unique molecular identifiers to individual cDNA molecules. Original methodology: Samples ranged from roughly 20,000 to 700,000 TCRs, with a median of approximately 90,000. One entry per CDR3 protein, called by TCRdb with MiXCR from the RACE reads. The V and J calls follow TCRdb's processing rather than the paper's. Of about 120,000 distinct CDR3 sequences in the sample, roughly 15% were seen once.

This clonotype was seen a handful of times. Specimen: whole blood, collected in connection with sensitization to the hapten diphenylcyclopropenone (DPC). The chain combines TRBV7-9 with TRBJ2-7; a possible D gene is TRBD1 (6 bases). This sequence was found in a man aged 18 to 29 with alopecia areata. Some clones in this sample may be carry-over from other donors' samples. As DNA, the CDR3 is TGTGCCAGCAGCTTAGTCGGGCGGACAGAGGCCTACGAGCAGTACTTC. It yields the protein CASSLVGRTEAYEQYF.